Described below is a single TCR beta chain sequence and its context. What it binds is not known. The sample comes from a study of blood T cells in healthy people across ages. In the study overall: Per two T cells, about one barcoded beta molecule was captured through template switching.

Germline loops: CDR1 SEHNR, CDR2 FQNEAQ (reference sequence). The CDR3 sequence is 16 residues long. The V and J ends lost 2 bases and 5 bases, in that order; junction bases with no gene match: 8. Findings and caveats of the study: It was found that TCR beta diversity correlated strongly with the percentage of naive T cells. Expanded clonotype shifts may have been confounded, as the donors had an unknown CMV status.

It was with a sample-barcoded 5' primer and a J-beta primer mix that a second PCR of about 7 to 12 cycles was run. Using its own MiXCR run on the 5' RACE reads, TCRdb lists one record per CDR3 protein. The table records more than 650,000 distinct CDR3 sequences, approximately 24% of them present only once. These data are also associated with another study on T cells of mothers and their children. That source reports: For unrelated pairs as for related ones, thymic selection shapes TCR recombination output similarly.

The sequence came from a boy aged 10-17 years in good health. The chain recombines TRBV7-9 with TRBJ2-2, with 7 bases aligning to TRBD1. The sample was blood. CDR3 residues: CASSLIGTDYTGELFF. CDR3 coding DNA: TGTGCCAGCAGCTTAATCGGGACAGATTATACCGGGGAGCTGTTTTTT.